This T cell receptor (beta chain) was captured in a study of radiotherapy plus CTLA-4 blockade in lung cancer. Looking at the study overall: Of the patients, around 17% showed objective responses and roughly 30% attained disease control. General study results and limits: How blood T cell clones changed early, along with interferon-beta, reportedly forecast response best.

About this clone itself: Its antigen remains unidentified.

The CDR3 loop spans 14 amino acids. V shed 2 bases and J shed 1 base, with 9 bases lying between them. Looked up from germline, CDR1 is SGHRS and CDR2 is YFSETQ. Clones were read by immunoSEQ multiplex PCR, and TCRdb kept only the in-frame ones, dropping some. This table holds tens of thousands of clones, around 90% found once. The study treated chemo-refractory metastatic non-small-cell lung cancer patients with focal radiation plus ipilimumab CTLA-4 blockade. V and J are TRBV5-1 and TRBJ1-1, with D possibly being TRBD1 (6 bases). This TCR derives from a human donor with non-small cell lung cancer that progressed on radiotherapy plus ipilimumab. The sample was peripheral blood, taken from a patient treated with radiotherapy plus ipilimumab. As DNA, the CDR3 is TGCGCCAGCAGCTTACAACAGGGGAACACTGAAGCTTTCTTT. This encodes CASSLQQGNTEAFF.